The clone carrying this T cell receptor (beta chain) showed up just a few times. The CDR3 spans 11 residues. Trimming took off 5 bases at V and 8 bases at J, with 12 bases between the two ends. Germline loops: CDR1 DFQATT, CDR2 SNEGSKA (reference sequence). Measured with immunoSEQ multiplex PCR; TCRdb has only the in-frame clones, and not every one. This table has 90,000 to 150,000 clones, around 90% appearing once. The entry originates in a study of control samples from healthy donors and cancer patients. The sample comprised blood. V usage is TRBV20-1 and J usage is TRBJ1-1; no definite D call. The clonotype comes from a man aged 45-60 years in good health. The CDR3 sequence: CSAPGPQEAFF. The DNA of the CDR3 is TGCAGTGCTCCGGGTCCTCAGGAAGCTTTCTTT.